Sequencing of this TCR beta chain was carried out in a study of T cell repertoires in cytomegalovirus infection. As for the study in general: Selection of CMV epitopes for the study included recently identified HLA-C-restricted and well-studied HLA-B-restricted ones. TCR beta signatures that were public indicated CMV infection and matching HLA type.

TCRdb processed the reads anew with MiXCR; each CDR3 protein has one entry. Of fewer than 1,000,000 distinct CDR3 sequences listed, 30% to 40% are singletons. General study findings and limits: Frequencies of public TCR beta families were cumulated, and this identified carriers of CMV plus the relevant HLA. Clonotypes of TCR beta that were HLA-C-restricted and CMV-specific dominated the ex vivo response.

The sample holds a few counts of this clonotype. Antigen specificity is unknown. CDR1 KGHDR and CDR2 SFDVKD come from the germline V gene. CDR3 length: 13 residues. V lost 4 bases and J 6 bases, leaving 10 bases between the germline ends. The source was cultured CD8+ T cells from PBMCs, collected from culture after CMV antigen stimulation. The TCR comes from a human donor in good health (CMV status not recorded). Some clones in this sample may be carry-over from other donors' samples. V is TRBV24-1 and J is TRBJ2-3, with D perhaps matching TRBD2 (7 bases). The CDR3 reads CATSEKGGDTQYF. The CDR3 bases are TGTGCCACCAGTGAAAAGGGGGGGGATACGCAGTATTTT.